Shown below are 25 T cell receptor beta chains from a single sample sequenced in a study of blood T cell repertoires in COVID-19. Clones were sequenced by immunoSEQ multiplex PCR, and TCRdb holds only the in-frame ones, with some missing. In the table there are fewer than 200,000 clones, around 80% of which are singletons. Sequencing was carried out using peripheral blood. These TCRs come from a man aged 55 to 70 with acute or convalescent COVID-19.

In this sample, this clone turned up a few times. CDR3 coding DNA: TGCGCCAGCAGCCAAGACAGGGTTGGCAAGCAGTACTTC. This codes for CASSQDRVGKQYF. The chain employs TRBV4-3 and TRBJ2-7; D is possibly TRBD1 (5 bases). V lost 0 bases and J 8 bases, leaving 11 bases between the germline ends. This CDR3 contains 13 residues. CDR1 and CDR2 (germline): LGHNA, YSLEER.

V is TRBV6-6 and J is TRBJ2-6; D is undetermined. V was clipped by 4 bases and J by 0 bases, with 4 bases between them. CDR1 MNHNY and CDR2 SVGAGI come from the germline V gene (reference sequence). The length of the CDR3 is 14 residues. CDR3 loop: CASSSNSGANVLTF. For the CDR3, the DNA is TGTGCCAGCAGTTCCAACTCTGGGGCCAACGTCCTGACTTTC.

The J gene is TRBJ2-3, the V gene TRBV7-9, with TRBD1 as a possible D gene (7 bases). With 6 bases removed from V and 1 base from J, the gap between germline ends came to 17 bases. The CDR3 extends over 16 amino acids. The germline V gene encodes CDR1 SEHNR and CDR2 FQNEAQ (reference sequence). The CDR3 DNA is TGTGCCAGCAGGGAAGAGGAGGGGGCCGGCACAGATACGCAGTATTTT. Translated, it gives CASREEEGAGTDTQYF.

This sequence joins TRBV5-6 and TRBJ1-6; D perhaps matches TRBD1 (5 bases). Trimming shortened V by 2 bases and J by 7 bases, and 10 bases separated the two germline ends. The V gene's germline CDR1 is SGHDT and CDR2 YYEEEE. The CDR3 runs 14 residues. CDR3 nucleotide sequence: TGTGCCAGCAGCTTTCTAGGGGTAAATTCACCCCTCCACTTT. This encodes CASSFLGVNSPLHF.

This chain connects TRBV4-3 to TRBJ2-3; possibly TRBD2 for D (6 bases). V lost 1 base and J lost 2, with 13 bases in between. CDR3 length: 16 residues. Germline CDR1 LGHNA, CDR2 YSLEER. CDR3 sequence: CASSQVRGSYTDTQYF. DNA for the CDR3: TGCGCCAGCAGCCAAGTGCGGGGTTCGTACACAGATACGCAGTATTTT.

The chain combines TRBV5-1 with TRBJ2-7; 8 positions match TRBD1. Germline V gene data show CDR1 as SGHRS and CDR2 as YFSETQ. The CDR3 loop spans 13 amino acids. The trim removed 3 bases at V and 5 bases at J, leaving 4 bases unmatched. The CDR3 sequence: CASSWTGSHEQYF. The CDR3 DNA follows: TGCGCCAGCAGCTGGACAGGGTCCCACGAGCAGTACTTC.

The CDR3 region has the DNA TGCAGCGTTGGAGGTCAAGGAGGCGCCTGGGGGCCTGGAAACACCATATATTTT. Its translation is CSVGGQGGAWGPGNTIYF. The J gene is TRBJ1-3, the V gene TRBV29-1, with TRBD1 as a possible D gene (6 bases). Germline CDR1 and CDR2: SQVTM and ANQGSEA. The V end was cut by 4 bases, the J end by 2 bases, with 24 bases between. The CDR3 consists of 18 residues.

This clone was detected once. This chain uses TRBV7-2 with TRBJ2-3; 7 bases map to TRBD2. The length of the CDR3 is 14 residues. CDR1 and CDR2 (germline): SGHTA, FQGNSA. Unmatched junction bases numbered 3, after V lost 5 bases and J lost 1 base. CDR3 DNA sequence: TGTGCCAGCAGCCCTAGCGGACGCACAGATACGCAGTATTTT. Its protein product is CASSPSGRTDTQYF.

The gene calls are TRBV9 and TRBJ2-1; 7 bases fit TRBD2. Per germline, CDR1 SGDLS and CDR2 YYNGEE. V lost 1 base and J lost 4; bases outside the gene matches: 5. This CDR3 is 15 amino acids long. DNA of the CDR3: TGTGCCAGCAGCGTACTATCTAGCGGTTACAATGAGCAGTTCTTC. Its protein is CASSVLSSGYNEQFF. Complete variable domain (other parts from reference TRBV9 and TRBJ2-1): DSGVTQTPKHLITATGQRVTLRCSPRSGDLSVYWYQQSLDQGLQFLIQYYNGEERAKGNILERFSAQQFPDLHSELNLSSLELGDSALYFCASSVLSSGYNEQFFGPGTRLTVL.

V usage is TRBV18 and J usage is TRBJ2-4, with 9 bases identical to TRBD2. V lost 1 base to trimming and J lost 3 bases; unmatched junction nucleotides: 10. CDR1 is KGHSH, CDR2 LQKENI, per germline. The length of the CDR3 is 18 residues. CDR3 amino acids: CASSPLPLAGDFKNIQYF. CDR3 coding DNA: TGTGCCAGCTCACCACTACCTTTAGCGGGAGATTTCAAAAACATTCAGTACTTC. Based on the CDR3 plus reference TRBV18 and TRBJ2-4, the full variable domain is NAGVMQNPRHLVRRRGQEARLRCSPMKGHSHVYWYRQLPEEGLKFMVYLQKENIIDESGMPKERFSAEFPKEGPSILRIQQVVRGDSAAYFCASSPLPLAGDFKNIQYFGAGTRLSVL.

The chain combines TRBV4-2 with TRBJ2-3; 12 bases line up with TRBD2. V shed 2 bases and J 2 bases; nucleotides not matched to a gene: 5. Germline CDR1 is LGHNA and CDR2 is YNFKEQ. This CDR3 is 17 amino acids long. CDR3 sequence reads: CASSQYRTSGVTDTQYF. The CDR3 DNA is TGTGCCAGCAGCCAATACCGGACTAGCGGGGTCACAGATACGCAGTATTTT.

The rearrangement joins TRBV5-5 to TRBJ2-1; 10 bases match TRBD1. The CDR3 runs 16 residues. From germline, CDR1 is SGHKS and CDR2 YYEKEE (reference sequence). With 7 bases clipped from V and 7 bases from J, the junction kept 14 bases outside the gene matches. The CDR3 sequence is CASFVTGTGEWNEQFF. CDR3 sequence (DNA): TGTGCCAGCTTCGTTACCGGGACAGGGGAATGGAATGAGCAGTTCTTC.

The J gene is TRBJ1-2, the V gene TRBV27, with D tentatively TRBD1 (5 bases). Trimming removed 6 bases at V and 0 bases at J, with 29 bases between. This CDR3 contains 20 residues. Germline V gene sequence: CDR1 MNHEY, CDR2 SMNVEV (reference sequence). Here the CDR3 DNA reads TGTGCCAGCAGCTTAAAGGCCCATGGGGGGACGAGTCCAGCTAACTATGGCTACACCTTC. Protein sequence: CASSLKAHGGTSPANYGYTF.

CDR3 in DNA: TGTGCCAGCAGCTTGGTAGGGGAAGCCTACGAGCAGTACTTC. This gives the protein CASSLVGEAYEQYF. The chain recombines TRBV5-4 with TRBJ2-7; a weak D match, TRBD1 (5 bases). Looked up from germline, CDR1 is SGHNT and CDR2 is YYREEE (reference sequence). This CDR3 comprises 14 residues. V was clipped by 0 bases and J by 2 bases, with 9 bases between them.

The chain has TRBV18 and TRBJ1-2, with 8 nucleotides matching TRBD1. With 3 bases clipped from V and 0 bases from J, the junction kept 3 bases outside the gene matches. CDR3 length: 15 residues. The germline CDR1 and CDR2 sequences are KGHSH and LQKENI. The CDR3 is CASSPGTGANYGYTF. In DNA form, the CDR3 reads TGTGCCAGCTCACCTGGGACAGGAGCTAACTATGGCTACACCTTC.

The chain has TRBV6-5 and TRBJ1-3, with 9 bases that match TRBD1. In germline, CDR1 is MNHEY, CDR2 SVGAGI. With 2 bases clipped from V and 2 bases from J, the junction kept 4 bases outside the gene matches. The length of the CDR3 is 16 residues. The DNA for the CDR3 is TGTGCCAGCAGTTACGGCACAGGGGGCACTGGAAACACCATATATTTT. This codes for CASSYGTGGTGNTIYF.

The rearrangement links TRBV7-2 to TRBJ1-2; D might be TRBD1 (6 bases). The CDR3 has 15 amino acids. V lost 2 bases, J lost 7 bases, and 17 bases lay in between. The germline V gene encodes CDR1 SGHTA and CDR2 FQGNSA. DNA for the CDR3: TGTGCCAGCAGCTTAAAGACTGGGGGCAATGGTGGCTACACCTTC. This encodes CASSLKTGGNGGYTF.

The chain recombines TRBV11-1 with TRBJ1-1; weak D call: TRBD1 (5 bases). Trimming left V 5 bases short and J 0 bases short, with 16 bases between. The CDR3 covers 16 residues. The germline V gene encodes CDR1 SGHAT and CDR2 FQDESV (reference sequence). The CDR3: CASSPDRNTMNTEAFF. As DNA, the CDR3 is TGTGCCAGCAGCCCTGACAGAAATACGATGAACACTGAAGCTTTCTTT. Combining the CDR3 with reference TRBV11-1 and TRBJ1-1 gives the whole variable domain EAEVAQSPRYKITEKSQAVAFWCDPISGHATLYWYRQILGQGPELLVQFQDESVVDDSQLPKDRFSAERLKGVDSTLKIQPAELGDSAMYLCASSPDRNTMNTEAFFGQGTRLTVV.

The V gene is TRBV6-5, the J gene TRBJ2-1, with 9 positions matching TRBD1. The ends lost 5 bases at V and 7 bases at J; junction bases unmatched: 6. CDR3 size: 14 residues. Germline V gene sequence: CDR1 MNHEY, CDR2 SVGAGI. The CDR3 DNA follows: TGTGCCAGCAGTCGGACAGGGGATCGAAATGAGCAGTTCTTC. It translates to CASSRTGDRNEQFF.

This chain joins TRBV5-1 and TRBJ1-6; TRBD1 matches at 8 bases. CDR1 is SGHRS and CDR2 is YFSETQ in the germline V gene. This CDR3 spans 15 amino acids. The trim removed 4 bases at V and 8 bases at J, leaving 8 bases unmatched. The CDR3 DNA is TGCGCCAGCAGCCCAGGGGGCGTTAGTTATTCACCCCTCCACTTT. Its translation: CASSPGGVSYSPLHF. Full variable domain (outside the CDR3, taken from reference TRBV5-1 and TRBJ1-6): KAGVTQTPRYLIKTRGQQVTLSCSPISGHRSVSWYQQTPGQGLQFLFEYFSETQRNKGNFPGRFSGRQFSNSRSEMNVSTLELGDSALYLCASSPGGVSYSPLHFGNGTRLTVT.

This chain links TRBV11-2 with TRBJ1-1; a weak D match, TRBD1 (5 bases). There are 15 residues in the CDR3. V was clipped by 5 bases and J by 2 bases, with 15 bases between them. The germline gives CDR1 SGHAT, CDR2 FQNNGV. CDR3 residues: CASSQNLGLNTEAFF. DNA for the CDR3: TGTGCCAGCAGCCAGAATTTGGGGCTCAACACTGAAGCTTTCTTT.

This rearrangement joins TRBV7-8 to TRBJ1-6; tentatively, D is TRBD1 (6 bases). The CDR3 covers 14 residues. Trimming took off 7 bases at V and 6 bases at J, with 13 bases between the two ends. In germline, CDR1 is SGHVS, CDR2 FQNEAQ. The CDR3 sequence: CASIRDTFNSPLHF. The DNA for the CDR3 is TGTGCCAGCATCCGGGACACCTTTAATTCACCCCTCCACTTT.

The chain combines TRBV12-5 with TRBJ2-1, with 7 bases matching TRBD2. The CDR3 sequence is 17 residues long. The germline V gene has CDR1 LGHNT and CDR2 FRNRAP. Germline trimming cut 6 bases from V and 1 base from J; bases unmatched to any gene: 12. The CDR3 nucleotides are TGTGCTAGTGGCAGGACTCTAGCGGCCACATCCTACAATGAGCAGTTCTTC. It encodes CASGRTLAATSYNEQFF.

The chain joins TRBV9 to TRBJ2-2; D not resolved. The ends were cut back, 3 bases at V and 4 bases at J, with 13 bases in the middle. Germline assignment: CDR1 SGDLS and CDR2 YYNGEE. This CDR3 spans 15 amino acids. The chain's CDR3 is CASSEFISGTGELFF. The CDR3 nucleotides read TGTGCCAGCAGCGAGTTTATTTCGGGCACCGGGGAGCTGTTTTTT.

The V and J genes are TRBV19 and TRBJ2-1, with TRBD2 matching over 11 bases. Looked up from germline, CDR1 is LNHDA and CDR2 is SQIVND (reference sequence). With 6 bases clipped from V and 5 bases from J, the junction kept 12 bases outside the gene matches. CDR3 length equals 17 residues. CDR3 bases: TGTGCCAGTAGACCACTCTGGACTAGCGGGCTGAACAATGAGCAGTTCTTC. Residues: CASRPLWTSGLNNEQFF.